Listed below are T cell receptor beta chains from one sample, sequenced in a study of vaccination effects on CD4 cells after COVID-19. These receptors have no known antigen. Some clones are missing from TCRdb's copy, which holds only in-frame ones; the method was immunoSEQ multiplex PCR. The sample carries 70,000 to 95,000 clones, roughly 73% recorded once. The source was CD4+ T cells from PBMCs cultured with HCoV-OC43 spike peptides, collected after COVID-19 vaccination. Receptors were obtained from a human donor who received a COVID-19 vaccine. The CDR3 runs from the conserved cysteine through the conserved F or W.

CDR3 protein: CASSYSISNTEAFF; V gene: TRBV6-5; J gene: TRBJ1-1
CDR3 protein: CASSLGDSRDSPLHF; V gene: TRBV5-1; J gene: TRBJ1-6
CDR3 protein: CASSQTGNSPLHF; V gene: TRBV4-1; J gene: TRBJ1-6
CDR3 protein: CASSPSGGSSYNEQFF; V gene: TRBV7-2; J gene: TRBJ2-1
CDR3 protein: CASSRDLSTDTQYF; V gene: TRBV7-3; J gene: TRBJ2-3
CDR3 protein: CASSVGQGLEMNTEAFF; V gene: TRBV9; J gene: TRBJ1-1
CDR3 protein: CASSVDRGVNTEAFF; V gene: TRBV2; J gene: TRBJ1-1
CDR3 protein: CASTRLDSYNEQFF; V gene: TRBV9; J gene: TRBJ2-1
CDR3 protein: CASSPGGLAGNQPQHF; V gene: TRBV5-1; J gene: TRBJ1-5
CDR3 protein: CASSLRNTEAFF; V gene: TRBV28; J gene: TRBJ1-1